This entry lists 27 T cell receptor beta chains sequenced from one sample in a study of OX40 agonist ivuxolimab in advanced cancers. Some clones are missing from TCRdb's copy, which holds only in-frame ones; the method was immunoSEQ multiplex PCR. This table has roughly 62,000 clones, under 95% appearing once. The sequencing used CD4+ or CD8+ T cells sorted from blood, collected in a trial of the OX40 agonist ivuxolimab. The receptors come from an adult with an advanced solid tumor such as melanoma, head and neck, liver or kidney cancer.

CDR3 sequence (DNA): TGCGCCAGCAGCCAAGTGAATCAACCCTCAAACTACGAGCAGTACTTC. Translated, it gives CASSQVNQPSNYEQYF. The rearrangement links TRBV4-1 to TRBJ2-7; no definite D call. The germline CDR1 and CDR2 sequences are MGHRA and YSYEKL. V gave up 1 base and J gave up 3 bases, with 16 bases separating them. The CDR3 has 16 residues.

The rearrangement links TRBV27 to TRBJ2-7; 7 nucleotides align to TRBD1. Germline V CDR1 and CDR2: MNHEY, SMNVEV (reference sequence). The ends lost 6 bases at V and 2 bases at J; junction bases unmatched: 7. CDR3 size: 14 residues. CDR3 nucleotides: TGTGCCAGCAGAGATACAGGGGCCACCTACGAGCAGTACTTC. It codes for CASRDTGATYEQYF.

DNA for the CDR3: TGTGCCAGCAGTTACTCATGGACGGGTAATTCACCCCTCCACTTT. Translated: CASSYSWTGNSPLHF. This chain links TRBV6-7 with TRBJ1-6; D ambiguous. TRBV6-7 is placed among ORFs of uncertain function. The ends were cut back, 0 bases at V and 6 bases at J, with 9 bases in the middle. This CDR3 has 15 amino acids.

The V and J genes are TRBV7-9 and TRBJ2-7, with 8 bases matching TRBD2. J was trimmed by 4 bases and V by 6 bases; bases with no gene match: 11. Per the germline V gene, CDR1 is SEHNR and CDR2 is FQNEAQ (reference sequence). There are 15 residues in the CDR3. CDR3 sequence reads: CASSHLRGDKYEQYF. The CDR3 DNA reads TGTGCCAGCAGTCATCTGCGGGGGGACAAATACGAGCAGTACTTC.

The count of this clone is one. This chain joins TRBV6-1 and TRBJ2-7; TRBD2 is a possible D gene (5 bases). CDR3 length: 11 amino acids. Trimming cost V 6 bases and J 6 bases, with 9 bases left between them. Germline CDR1 and CDR2: MNHNS and SASEGT. CDR3 protein: CASRSGLEQYF. CDR3 DNA: TGTGCCAGCAGGTCTGGACTCGAGCAGTACTTC.

On this clone itself: The same CDR3 arises from other DNA sequences in this sample as well. V gene TRBV11-2 combines with J gene TRBJ2-7; tentative D call: TRBD2 (7 bases). Trimming left V 1 base short and J 1 base short, with 11 bases between. The CDR3 is made up of 15 amino acids. CDR1 is SGHAT, CDR2 FQNNGV, per germline. CDR3 coding DNA: TGTGCCAGCAGCTTAGGGGGGCGGGGGTCCTACGAGCAGTACTTC. Its protein product is CASSLGGRGSYEQYF.

This sequence joins TRBV19 and TRBJ2-5; D possibly corresponds to TRBD2 (6 bases). V was shortened by 7 bases and J by 4 bases, with 16 bases between the two germline ends. There are 14 residues in the CDR3. From germline, CDR1 is LNHDA and CDR2 SQIVND (reference sequence). CDR3 region: CASNPGSVGETQYF. CDR3 coding DNA: TGTGCCAGTAACCCCGGGAGTGTAGGAGAGACCCAGTACTTC.

This chain uses TRBV13 with TRBJ2-1; 12 nucleotides line up with TRBD2. The length of the CDR3 is 16 residues. With 4 bases clipped from V and 5 bases from J, the junction kept 6 bases outside the gene matches. Per the germline V gene, CDR1 is PRHDT and CDR2 is FYEKMQ (reference sequence). The CDR3 reads CASSSTSGRIDNEQFF. CDR3 nucleotides: TGTGCCAGCAGCTCCACTAGCGGGAGGATCGACAATGAGCAGTTCTTC.

The rearrangement links TRBV5-4 to TRBJ2-1, with a weak D call TRBD1 (6 bases). Trimming took 0 bases from V and 4 from J, leaving 11 bases between them. CDR3 length: 15 residues. Germline V gene sequence: CDR1 SGHNT, CDR2 YYREEE (reference sequence). The DNA of the CDR3 is TGTGCCAGCAGCTTGGGGCTAGACAGGTACAATGAGCAGTTCTTC. Amino acid sequence: CASSLGLDRYNEQFF.

The rearrangement joins TRBV6-5 to TRBJ2-1; no reliable D call. Germline loops: CDR1 MNHEY, CDR2 SVGAGI. V was pared by 7 bases and J by 4 bases, with 8 bases between. The CDR3 sequence is 12 residues long. DNA of the CDR3: TGTGCCAGCACGGACGGATACAATGAGCAGTTCTTC. Its protein product is CASTDGYNEQFF.

The chain carries TRBV27 and TRBJ2-5; tentative D call: TRBD1 (5 bases). Trimming pared 3 bases from V and 7 bases from J, leaving 18 bases between. The CDR3 consists of 15 residues. Germline V gene sequence: CDR1 MNHEY, CDR2 SMNVEV (reference sequence). CDR3 region: CASSFLSSGTGTQYF. In nucleotides, the CDR3 is TGTGCCAGCAGTTTCTTGTCTTCCGGCACAGGGACCCAGTACTTC.

V gene TRBV5-1 combines with J gene TRBJ2-7; D is possibly TRBD1 or TRBD2 (5 bases each). CDR1 and CDR2 (germline): SGHRS, YFSETQ. The CDR3 contains 14 residues. Trimming cost V 0 bases and J 6 bases, with 13 bases left between them. The CDR3 loop is CASSLVSGDGEQYF. CDR3 sequence (DNA): TGCGCCAGCAGCTTGGTCTCCGGGGACGGCGAGCAGTACTTC.

The chain has TRBV5-3 and TRBJ2-3; no definite D call. TRBV5-3 is sorted into the ORF group, with uncertain function. This CDR3 is built from 13 residues. V was clipped by 1 base and J by 6 bases, with 9 bases between them. In DNA, the CDR3 is TGTGCCAGAAGCTTGACGGGCGCGGATACGCAGTATTTT. Its translation is CARSLTGADTQYF.

On this clone: The sample has other DNA sequences that encode this CDR3 too. This sequence joins TRBV6-5 and TRBJ2-3; 8 bases align to TRBD2. The CDR3 contains 15 residues. Germline V gene sequence: CDR1 MNHEY, CDR2 SVGAGI. V trimming: 0 bases; J trimming: 1 base; junction bases outside the gene matches: 0. The CDR3 loop is CASSYSRGGTDTQYF. The CDR3 DNA sequence: TGTGCCAGCAGTTACTCGCGGGGGGGCACAGATACGCAGTATTTT.

This chain connects TRBV19 to TRBJ2-3, with D uncertain. Germline assignment: CDR1 LNHDA and CDR2 SQIVND (reference sequence). The CDR3 is 12 amino acids. V shed 4 bases and J shed 6 bases, with 8 bases lying between them. CDR3 in amino acids: CASSTGFDTQYF. CDR3 coding DNA: TGTGCCAGTAGTACGGGCTTCGATACGCAGTATTTT.

This rearrangement joins TRBV5-1 to TRBJ2-7; the match to TRBD2 covers 9 bases. Germline values: CDR1 SGHRS, CDR2 YFSETQ. With 4 bases clipped from V and 2 bases from J, the junction kept 13 bases outside the gene matches. This CDR3 is built from 17 residues. The CDR3 reads CASSPSFPSGDPYEQYF. The CDR3 nucleotides are TGCGCCAGCAGCCCCTCGTTCCCTAGCGGGGATCCCTACGAGCAGTACTTC.

This clone was recorded only once. The chain recombines TRBV5-1 with TRBJ1-6, with D perhaps TRBD1 (5 bases). The CDR3 contains 15 residues. Germline assignment: CDR1 SGHRS and CDR2 YFSETQ. The V and J ends lost 2 bases and 6 bases respectively, with 12 bases between them. The CDR3 DNA is TGCGCCAGCAGCTTCAACTGGGGGAGTAATTCACCCCTCCACTTT. The encoded protein is CASSFNWGSNSPLHF.

DNA for the CDR3: TGTGCCAGTAGTATATACGGGGGGACCCAAGAGACCCAGTACTTC. This gives the protein CASSIYGGTQETQYF. The J gene is TRBJ2-5, the V gene TRBV19; 7 positions match TRBD2. CDR1 and CDR2 (germline): LNHDA, SQIVND (reference sequence). J lost 1 base, V lost 2 bases, and 4 bases had no gene match. CDR3 size: 15 residues.

The chain joins TRBV30 to TRBJ1-3, with D possibly being TRBD1 (5 bases). V gave up 3 bases and J gave up 3 bases, with 15 bases separating them. Germline loops: CDR1 GTSNPN, CDR2 SVGIG (reference sequence). The CDR3 runs 15 residues. CDR3 residues: CAWRWPGRYGNTIYF. As DNA, the CDR3 is TGTGCCTGGAGGTGGCCAGGGAGGTATGGAAACACCATATATTTT.

The chain employs TRBV6-5 and TRBJ2-7; D call uncertain. The CDR3 is 11 residues long. In germline, CDR1 is MNHEY, CDR2 SVGAGI. V was clipped by 2 bases and J by 2 bases, with 1 base between them. The CDR3 sequence: CASSYPYEQYF. CDR3 DNA: TGTGCCAGCAGTTACCCCTACGAGCAGTACTTC.

This clone occurred a few times. The rearrangement uses TRBV30 and TRBJ1-5; a possible D gene is TRBD1 (6 bases). CDR3 length: 13 amino acids. Trimming removed 2 bases from V and 4 bases from J, with 9 bases in between. Looked up from germline, CDR1 is GTSNPN and CDR2 is SVGIG (reference sequence). CDR3 nucleotide sequence: TGTGCCTGGAGTATACAGGGAAATCAGCCCCAGCATTTT. Residues: CAWSIQGNQPQHF. The variable domain in full, with the rest retrieved from reference TRBV30 and TRBJ1-5, is SQTIHQWPATLVQPVGSPLSLECTVEGTSNPNLYWYRQAAGRGLQLLFYSVGIGQISSEVPQNLSASRPQDRQFILSSKKLLLSDSGFYLCAWSIQGNQPQHFGDGTRLSIL.

This chain joins TRBV7-9 and TRBJ2-7; the D is unclear. Deletions cut 5 bases from V and 7 bases from J, with 18 bases between. In germline, CDR1 is SEHNR, CDR2 FQNEAQ (reference sequence). The CDR3 consists of 14 residues. Written as DNA, the CDR3 is TGTGCCAGCAGCGGATGGGTCTCAAACGGGGAGCAGTACTTC. Translating it yields CASSGWVSNGEQYF.

V usage is TRBV2 and J usage is TRBJ2-2; weak D call: TRBD1 (5 bases). Germline-derived CDR1 and CDR2 are SNHLY and FYNNEI. V was trimmed by 7 bases and J by 2 bases, leaving 14 bases between them. The CDR3 loop spans 15 amino acids. In nucleotides, the CDR3 is TGTGCCAGCACGTTCGATCAGGGTAACACCGGGGAGCTGTTTTTT. This sequence encodes CASTFDQGNTGELFF.

The V and J genes are TRBV5-1 and TRBJ2-2; 8 positions match TRBD1. Unmatched junction bases numbered 6, after V lost 0 bases and J lost 8 bases. Germline lookup yields CDR1 SGHRS and CDR2 YFSETQ. CDR3 length: 15 residues. In DNA form, the CDR3 reads TGCGCCAGCAGCTTGGAAACAGGGGGGCCTGGGGAGCTGTTTTTT. Its translation: CASSLETGGPGELFF.

This chain joins TRBV18 and TRBJ2-3; D unresolved. Deletions cut 5 bases from V and 6 bases from J, with 9 bases between. The V gene's germline CDR1 is KGHSH and CDR2 LQKENI. The CDR3 runs to 12 residues. The DNA for the CDR3 is TGTGCCAGCTCAGGCGAGTCGGATACGCAGTATTTT. Amino acids: CASSGESDTQYF.

The V call is TRBV18, the J call TRBJ2-1; 7 positions match TRBD2. This CDR3 is built from 15 residues. The germline gives CDR1 KGHSH, CDR2 LQKENI. After removal of 3 bases from V and 0 bases from J, the junction contained 2 bases not matched to a gene. This CDR3 reads CASSPGRTSYNEQFF. Here the CDR3 DNA reads TGTGCCAGCTCACCCGGGAGGACCTCCTACAATGAGCAGTTCTTC. The entire variable domain, with the rest obtained from reference TRBV18 and TRBJ2-1, is as follows: NAGVMQNPRHLVRRRGQEARLRCSPMKGHSHVYWYRQLPEEGLKFMVYLQKENIIDESGMPKERFSAEFPKEGPSILRIQQVVRGDSAAYFCASSPGRTSYNEQFFGPGTRLTVL.

The CDR3 bases are TGTGCCAGCTCACAACGGACCCCGAAGGAGACCCAGTACTTC. This codes for CASSQRTPKETQYF. The chain couples TRBV18 to TRBJ2-5; D gene ambiguous. V was cut by 4 bases and J by 5 bases, with 14 bases left in between. The CDR3 has 14 residues. CDR1 is KGHSH and CDR2 is LQKENI in the germline V gene.